Each of the 5 T cell receptor beta chains below was sequenced from the same sample in a study of control samples from healthy donors and cancer patients. The method was immunoSEQ multiplex PCR; TCRdb's version includes in-frame clones alone and lacks a portion of them. The sample consists of 100,000 to 150,000 clones, roughly 91% of them appearing once. The sample consisted of PBMCs. The receptors stem from a man aged 50-59 years with head and neck cancer.

This chain joins TRBV7-6 and TRBJ2-7; D unresolved. The CDR3 is 13 residues long. Trimming removed 5 bases from V and 6 bases from J, with 14 bases in between. Germline values: CDR1 SGHVS, CDR2 FNYEAQ. The CDR3 spells CASSALGIGEQYF. CDR3 sequence (DNA): TGTGCCAGCAGCGCCCTGGGGATCGGCGAGCAGTACTTC.

The chain uses TRBV5-6 and TRBJ1-2; D is ambiguous. Germline lookup yields CDR1 SGHDT and CDR2 YYEEEE. V lost 0 bases and J 4 bases, leaving 10 bases between the germline ends. The CDR3 extends over 14 amino acids. CDR3: CASSLGGSLYGYTF. CDR3 nucleotide sequence: TGTGCCAGCAGCTTGGGCGGCAGTCTCTATGGCTACACCTTC.

The rearrangement links TRBV7-3 to TRBJ2-1, with 12 bases lining up with TRBD2. Germline values: CDR1 SGHTA, CDR2 FQGTGA. The CDR3 extends over 15 amino acids. Unmatched junction bases numbered 4, after V lost 4 bases and J lost 6 bases. CDR3 coding DNA: TGTGCCAGCAGCTCCCGGACTAGCGGGGTCAATGAGCAGTTCTTC. Translated, it gives CASSSRTSGVNEQFF.

The chain couples TRBV10-2 to TRBJ1-1; maybe TRBD1 (5 bases). Germline V gene lookup returns CDR1 WSHSY and CDR2 SAAADI. The V gene lost 5 bases and the J gene lost 1 base, with 8 bases spanning the gap. CDR3 length: 13 amino acids. The CDR3 here is CASSYQGNTEAFF. CDR3 nucleotide sequence: TGCGCCAGCAGTTATCAGGGGAACACTGAAGCTTTCTTT.

This clone appeared many times. The chain joins TRBV7-2 to TRBJ2-7; 8 bases match TRBD1. Germline-derived CDR1 and CDR2 are SGHTA and FQGNSA. The trim removed 3 bases at V and 7 bases at J, leaving 5 bases unmatched. The CDR3 covers 13 residues. The CDR3 region has the DNA TGTGCCAGCAGCTTCGGACAGGGTGGGGAGCAGTACTTC. This translates into CASSFGQGGEQYF.